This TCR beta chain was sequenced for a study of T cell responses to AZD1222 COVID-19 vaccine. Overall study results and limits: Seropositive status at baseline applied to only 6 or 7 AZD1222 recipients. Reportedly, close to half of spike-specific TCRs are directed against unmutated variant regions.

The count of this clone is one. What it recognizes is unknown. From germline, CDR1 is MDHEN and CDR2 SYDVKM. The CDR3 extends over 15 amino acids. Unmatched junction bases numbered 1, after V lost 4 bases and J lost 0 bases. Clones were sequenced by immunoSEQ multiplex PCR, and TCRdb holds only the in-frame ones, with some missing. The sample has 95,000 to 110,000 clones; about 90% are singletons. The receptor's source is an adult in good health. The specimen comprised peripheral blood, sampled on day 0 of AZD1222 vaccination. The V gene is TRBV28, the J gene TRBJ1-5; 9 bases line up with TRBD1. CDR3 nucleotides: TGTGCCAGCAGTTGGGGACAGGGTAGCAATCAGCCCCAGCATTTT. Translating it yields CASSWGQGSNQPQHF. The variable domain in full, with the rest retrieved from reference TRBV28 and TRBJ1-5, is DVKVTQSSRYLVKRTGEKVFLECVQDMDHENMFWYRQDPGLGLRLIYFSYDVKMKEKGDIPEGYSVSREKKERFSLILESASTNQTSMYLCASSWGQGSNQPQHFGDGTRLSIL.